These T cell receptor beta chains were read from a single sample in a study of a mutant IDH1 vaccine in newly diagnosed glioma. The method was immunoSEQ multiplex PCR; TCRdb's version includes in-frame clones alone and lacks a portion of them. The table lists under 65,000 clones, about 80% of them singletons. Antigen specificity for these receptors is unknown. This material consisted of PBMCs, taken from a glioma patient whose treatment included an IDH1 peptide vaccine. All receptors come from a man between 50 and 59 years old with glioma. Both conserved end residues are part of each CDR3. Fields, in order: V gene, clone size, CDR3 length, CDR3 protein. Only part of the rows carry a size: once, few, many, or a class if the clone is expanded.

>TRBV18|NA|15
CASSPRGGDNYEQYF
>TRBV7-2|NA|13
CASSFGGAGWQFF
>TRBV6-5|NA|15
CASSYFFANTGELFF
>TRBV2|few|15
CASSAGPSSYNEQFF
>TRBV5-6|NA|16
CASRSAGGYSTDTQYF
>TRBV2|NA|13
CAKDRGSVTEAFF
>TRBV28|NA|12
CASSFLGQPQHF
>TRBV27|NA|17
CASRGRGTSGYQETQYF
>TRBV6-5|NA|13
CASRRTGGRGYTF
>TRBV7-9|NA|16
CASSAPGTSGSNEQFF